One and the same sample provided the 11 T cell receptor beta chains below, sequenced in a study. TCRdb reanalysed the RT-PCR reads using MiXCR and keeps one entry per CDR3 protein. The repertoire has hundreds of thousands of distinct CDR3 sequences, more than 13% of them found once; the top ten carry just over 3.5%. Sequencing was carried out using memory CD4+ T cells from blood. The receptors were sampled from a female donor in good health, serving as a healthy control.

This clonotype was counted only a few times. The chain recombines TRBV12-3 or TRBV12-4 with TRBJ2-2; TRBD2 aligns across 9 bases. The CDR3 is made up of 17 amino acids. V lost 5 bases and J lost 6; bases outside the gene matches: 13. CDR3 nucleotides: TGTGCCAGCAGTCTTCCGGGACTAGCTCCGATTGCCGGGGAGCTGTTTTTT. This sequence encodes CASSLPGLAPIAGELFF.

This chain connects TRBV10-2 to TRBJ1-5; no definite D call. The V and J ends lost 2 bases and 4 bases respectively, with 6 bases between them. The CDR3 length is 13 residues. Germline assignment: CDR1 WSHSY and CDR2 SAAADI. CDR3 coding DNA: TGCGCCAGCAGTGAGGACACAAATCAGCCCCAGCATTTT. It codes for CASSEDTNQPQHF.

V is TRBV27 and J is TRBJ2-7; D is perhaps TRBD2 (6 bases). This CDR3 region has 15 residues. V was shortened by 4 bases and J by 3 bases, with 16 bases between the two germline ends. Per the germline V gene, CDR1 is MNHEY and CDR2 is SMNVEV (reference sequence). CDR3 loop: CASSWKPGARYEQYF. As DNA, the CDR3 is TGTGCCAGCAGTTGGAAACCGGGAGCGCGCTACGAGCAGTACTTC.

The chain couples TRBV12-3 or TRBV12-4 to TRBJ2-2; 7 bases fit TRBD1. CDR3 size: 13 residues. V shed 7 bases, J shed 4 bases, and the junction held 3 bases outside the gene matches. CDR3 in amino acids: CASKRQGTGELFF. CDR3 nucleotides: TGTGCCAGCAAACGACAGGGCACCGGGGAGCTGTTTTTT.

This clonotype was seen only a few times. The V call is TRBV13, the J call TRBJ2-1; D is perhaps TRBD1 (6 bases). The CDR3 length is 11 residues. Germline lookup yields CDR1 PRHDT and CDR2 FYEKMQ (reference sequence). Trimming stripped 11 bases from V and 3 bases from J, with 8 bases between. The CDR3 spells CAGQSYNEQFF. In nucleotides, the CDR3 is TGTGCCGGACAGAGCTACAATGAGCAGTTCTTC.

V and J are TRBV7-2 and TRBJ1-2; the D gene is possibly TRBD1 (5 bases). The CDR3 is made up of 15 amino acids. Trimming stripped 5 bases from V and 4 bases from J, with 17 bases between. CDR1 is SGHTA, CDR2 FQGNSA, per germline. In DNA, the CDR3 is TGTGCCAGCAGCATAAACCGGGACTCCACCTATGGCTACACCTTC. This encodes CASSINRDSTYGYTF.

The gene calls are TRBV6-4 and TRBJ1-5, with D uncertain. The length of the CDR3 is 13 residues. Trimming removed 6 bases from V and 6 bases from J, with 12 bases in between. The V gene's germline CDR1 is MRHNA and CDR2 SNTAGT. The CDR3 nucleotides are TGTGCCAGCAGCCCAATAGAAGGTCAGCCCCAGCATTTT. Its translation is CASSPIEGQPQHF.

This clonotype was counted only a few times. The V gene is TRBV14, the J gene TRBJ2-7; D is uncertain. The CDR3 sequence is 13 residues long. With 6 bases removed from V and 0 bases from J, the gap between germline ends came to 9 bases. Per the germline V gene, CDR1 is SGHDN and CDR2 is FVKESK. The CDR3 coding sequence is TGTGCCAGCAGGTGGACGGGCTCCTACGAGCAGTACTTC. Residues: CASRWTGSYEQYF.

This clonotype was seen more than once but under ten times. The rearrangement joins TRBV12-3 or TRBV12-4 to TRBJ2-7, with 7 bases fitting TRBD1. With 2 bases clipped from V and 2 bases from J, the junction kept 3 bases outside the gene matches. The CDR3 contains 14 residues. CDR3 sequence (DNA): TGTGCCAGCAGTTTAACAGGGACAGCCTACGAGCAGTACTTC. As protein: CASSLTGTAYEQYF.

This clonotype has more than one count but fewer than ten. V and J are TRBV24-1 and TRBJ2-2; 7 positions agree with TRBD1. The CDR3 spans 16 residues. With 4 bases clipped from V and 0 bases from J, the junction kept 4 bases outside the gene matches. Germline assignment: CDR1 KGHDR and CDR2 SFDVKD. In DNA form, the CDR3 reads TGTGCCACCAGTGACGACAGGGCTCCGAACACCGGGGAGCTGTTTTTT. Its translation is CATSDDRAPNTGELFF.

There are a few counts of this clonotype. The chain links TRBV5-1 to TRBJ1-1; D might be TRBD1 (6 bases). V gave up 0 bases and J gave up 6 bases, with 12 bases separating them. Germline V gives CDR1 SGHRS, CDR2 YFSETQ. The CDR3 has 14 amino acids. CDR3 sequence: CASSLGQALAEAFF. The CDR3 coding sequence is TGCGCCAGCAGCTTGGGACAGGCCCTGGCTGAAGCTTTCTTT.